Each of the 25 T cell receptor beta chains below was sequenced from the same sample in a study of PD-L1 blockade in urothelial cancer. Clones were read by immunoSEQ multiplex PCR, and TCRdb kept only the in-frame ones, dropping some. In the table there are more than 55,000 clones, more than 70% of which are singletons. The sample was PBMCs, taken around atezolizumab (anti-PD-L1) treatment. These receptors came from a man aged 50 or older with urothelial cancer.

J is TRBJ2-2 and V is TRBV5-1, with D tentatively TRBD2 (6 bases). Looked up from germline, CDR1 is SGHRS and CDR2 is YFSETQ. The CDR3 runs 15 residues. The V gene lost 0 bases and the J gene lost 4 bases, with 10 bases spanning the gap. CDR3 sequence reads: CASSLAVGGTGELFF. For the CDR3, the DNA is TGCGCCAGCAGCTTGGCCGTGGGGGGCACCGGGGAGCTGTTTTTT.

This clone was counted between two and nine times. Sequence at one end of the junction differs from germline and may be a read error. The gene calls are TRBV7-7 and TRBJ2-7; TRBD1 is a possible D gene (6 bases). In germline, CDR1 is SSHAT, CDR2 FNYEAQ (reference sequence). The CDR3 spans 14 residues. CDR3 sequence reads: CASSLSGVSGEQYF. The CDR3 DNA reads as TGTGCTAGCAGCTTATCAGGGGTGTCGGGCGAGCAGTACTTC.

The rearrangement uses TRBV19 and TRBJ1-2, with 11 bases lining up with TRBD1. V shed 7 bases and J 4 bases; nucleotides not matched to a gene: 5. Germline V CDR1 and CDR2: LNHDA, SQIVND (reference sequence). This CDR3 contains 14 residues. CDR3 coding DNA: TGTGCCAGTACGAGGACAGGGGGCATCTATGGCTACACCTTC. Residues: CASTRTGGIYGYTF. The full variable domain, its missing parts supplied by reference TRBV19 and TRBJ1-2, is DGGITQSPKYLFRKEGQNVTLSCEQNLNHDAMYWYRQDPGQGLRLIYYSQIVNDFQKGDIAEGYSVSREKKESFPLTVTSAQKNPTAFYLCASTRTGGIYGYTFGSGTRLTVV.

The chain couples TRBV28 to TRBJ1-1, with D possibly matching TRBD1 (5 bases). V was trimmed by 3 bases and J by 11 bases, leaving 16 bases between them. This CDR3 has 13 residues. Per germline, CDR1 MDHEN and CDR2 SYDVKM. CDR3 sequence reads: CASSLTRGPGAFF. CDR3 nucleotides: TGTGCCAGCAGTTTGACGCGGGGACCTGGGGCTTTCTTT.

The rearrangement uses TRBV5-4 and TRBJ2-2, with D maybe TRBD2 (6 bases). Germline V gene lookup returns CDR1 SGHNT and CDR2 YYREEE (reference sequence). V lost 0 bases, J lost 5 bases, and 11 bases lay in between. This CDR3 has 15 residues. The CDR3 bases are TGTGCCAGCAGCTTGGGGCGGGACGTAACCGGGGAGCTGTTTTTT. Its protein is CASSLGRDVTGELFF. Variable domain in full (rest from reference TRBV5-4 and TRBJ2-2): ETGVTQSPTHLIKTRGQQVTLRCSSQSGHNTVSWYQQALGQGPQFIFQYYREEENGRGNFPPRFSGLQFPNYSSELNVNALELDDSALYLCASSLGRDVTGELFFGEGSRLTVL.

The CDR3 region is CASSSIAGGGAGELFF. CDR3 nucleotides: TGTGCCAGCAGCTCCATAGCGGGAGGAGGGGCCGGGGAGCTGTTTTTT. The chain couples TRBV11-2 to TRBJ2-2, with 10 bases aligning to TRBD2. Per the germline V gene, CDR1 is SGHAT and CDR2 is FQNNGV. V was pared by 4 bases and J by 6 bases, with 8 bases of the junction left unmatched. This CDR3 has 16 residues.

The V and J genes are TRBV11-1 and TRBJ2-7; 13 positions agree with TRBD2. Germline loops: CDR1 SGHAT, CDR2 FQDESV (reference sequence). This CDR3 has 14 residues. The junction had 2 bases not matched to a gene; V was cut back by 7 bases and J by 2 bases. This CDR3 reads CASKGLAGAYEQYF. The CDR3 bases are TGTGCCAGCAAAGGACTAGCGGGAGCCTACGAGCAGTACTTC.

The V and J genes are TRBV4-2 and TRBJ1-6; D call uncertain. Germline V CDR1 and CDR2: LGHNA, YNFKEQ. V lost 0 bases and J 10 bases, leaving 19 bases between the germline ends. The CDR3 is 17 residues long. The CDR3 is CASSQETRVVMRSPLHF. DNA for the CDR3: TGTGCCAGCAGCCAAGAGACTCGGGTAGTTATGCGGTCACCCCTCCACTTT.

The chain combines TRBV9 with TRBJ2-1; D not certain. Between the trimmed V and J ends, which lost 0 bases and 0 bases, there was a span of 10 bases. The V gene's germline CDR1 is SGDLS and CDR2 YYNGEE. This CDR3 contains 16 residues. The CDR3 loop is CASSVDSPNSYNEQFF. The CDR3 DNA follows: TGTGCCAGCAGCGTAGACTCCCCCAACTCCTACAATGAGCAGTTCTTC.

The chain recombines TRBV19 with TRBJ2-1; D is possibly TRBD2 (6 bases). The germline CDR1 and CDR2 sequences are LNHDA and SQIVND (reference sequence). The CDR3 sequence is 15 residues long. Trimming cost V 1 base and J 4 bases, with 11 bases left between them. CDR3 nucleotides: TGTGCCAGTAGTATAGGCCAGCGGGTTTACAATGAGCAGTTCTTC. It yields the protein CASSIGQRVYNEQFF.

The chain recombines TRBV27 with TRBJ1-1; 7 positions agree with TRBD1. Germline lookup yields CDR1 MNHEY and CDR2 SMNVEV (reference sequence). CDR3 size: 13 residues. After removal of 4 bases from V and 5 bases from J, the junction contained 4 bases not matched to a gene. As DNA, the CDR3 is TGTGCCAGCAGTTACAGGGGTAAGACTGAAGCTTTCTTT. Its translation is CASSYRGKTEAFF.

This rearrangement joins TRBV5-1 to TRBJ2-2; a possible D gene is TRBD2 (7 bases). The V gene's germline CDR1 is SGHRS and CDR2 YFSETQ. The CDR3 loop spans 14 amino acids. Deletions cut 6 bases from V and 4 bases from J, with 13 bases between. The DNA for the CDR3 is TGCGCCAGCACCTCGGGGGGCAGCACCGGGGAGCTGTTTTTT. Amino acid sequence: CASTSGGSTGELFF.

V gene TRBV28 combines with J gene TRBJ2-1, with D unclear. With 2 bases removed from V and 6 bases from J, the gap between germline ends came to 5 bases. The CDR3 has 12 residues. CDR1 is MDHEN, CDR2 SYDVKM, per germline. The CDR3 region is CASSLRVNEQFF. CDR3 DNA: TGTGCCAGCAGTTTACGCGTCAATGAGCAGTTCTTC.

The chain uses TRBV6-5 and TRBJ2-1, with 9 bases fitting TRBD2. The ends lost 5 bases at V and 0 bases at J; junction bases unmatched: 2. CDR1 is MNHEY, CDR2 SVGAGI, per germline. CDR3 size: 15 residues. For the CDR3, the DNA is TGTGCCAGCAGTGGTAGCGGGAGCTCCTACAATGAGCAGTTCTTC. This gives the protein CASSGSGSSYNEQFF.

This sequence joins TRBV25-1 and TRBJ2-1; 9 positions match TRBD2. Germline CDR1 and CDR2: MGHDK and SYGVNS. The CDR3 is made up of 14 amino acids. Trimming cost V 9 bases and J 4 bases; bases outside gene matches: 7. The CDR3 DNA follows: TGTGCCAGTACAACTAGCGGGTATTACAATGAGCAGTTCTTC. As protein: CASTTSGYYNEQFF.

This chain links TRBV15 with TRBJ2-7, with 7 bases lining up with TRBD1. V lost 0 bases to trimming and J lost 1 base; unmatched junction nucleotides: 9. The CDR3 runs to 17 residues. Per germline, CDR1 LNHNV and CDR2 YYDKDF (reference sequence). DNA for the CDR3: TGTGCCACCAGCAGAGACTATGCCGGGACAGCTTCCTACGAGCAGTACTTC. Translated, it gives CATSRDYAGTASYEQYF. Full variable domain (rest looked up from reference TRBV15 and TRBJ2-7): DAMVIQNPRYQVTQFGKPVTLSCSQTLNHNVMYWYQQKSSQAPKLLFHYYDKDFNNEADTPDNFQSRRPNTSFCFLDIRSPGLGDTAMYLCATSRDYAGTASYEQYFGPGTRLTVT.

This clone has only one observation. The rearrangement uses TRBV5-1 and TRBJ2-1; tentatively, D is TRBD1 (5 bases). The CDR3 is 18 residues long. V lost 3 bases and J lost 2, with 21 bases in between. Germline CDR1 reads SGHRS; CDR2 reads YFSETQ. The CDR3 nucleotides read TGCGCCAGCAGCTACGGAAGTATTGCAGGGTCAGCCTACAATGAGCAGTTCTTC. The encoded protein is CASSYGSIAGSAYNEQFF.

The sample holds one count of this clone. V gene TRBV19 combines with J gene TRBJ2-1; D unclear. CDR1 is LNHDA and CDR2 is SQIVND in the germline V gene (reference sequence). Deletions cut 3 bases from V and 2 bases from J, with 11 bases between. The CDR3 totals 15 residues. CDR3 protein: CASSMAESTYNEQFF. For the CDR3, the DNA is TGTGCCAGTAGTATGGCGGAGTCGACCTACAATGAGCAGTTCTTC.

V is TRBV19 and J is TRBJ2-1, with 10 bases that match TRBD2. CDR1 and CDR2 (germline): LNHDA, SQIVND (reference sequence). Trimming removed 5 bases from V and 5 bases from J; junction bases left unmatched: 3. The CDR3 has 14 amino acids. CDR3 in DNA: TGTGCCAGTAGTGGGACTAGCGTAAACAATGAGCAGTTCTTC. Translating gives CASSGTSVNNEQFF.

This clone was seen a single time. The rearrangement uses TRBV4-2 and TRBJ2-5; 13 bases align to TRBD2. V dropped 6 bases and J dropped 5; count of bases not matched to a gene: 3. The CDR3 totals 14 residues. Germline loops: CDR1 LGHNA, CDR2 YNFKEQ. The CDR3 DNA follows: TGTGCCAGCAGGGAGACTAGCGGGAGGGAGACCCAGTACTTC. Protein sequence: CASRETSGRETQYF.

The CDR3 DNA reads TGCGCCAGCAGGCGGACAGGGGGCACCACAGATACGCAGTATTTT. Encoded protein: CASRRTGGTTDTQYF. The rearrangement links TRBV4-1 to TRBJ2-3; 11 bases are shared with TRBD1. Germline CDR1 MGHRA, CDR2 YSYEKL. V shed 6 bases and J 2 bases; nucleotides not matched to a gene: 4. The CDR3 loop spans 15 amino acids.

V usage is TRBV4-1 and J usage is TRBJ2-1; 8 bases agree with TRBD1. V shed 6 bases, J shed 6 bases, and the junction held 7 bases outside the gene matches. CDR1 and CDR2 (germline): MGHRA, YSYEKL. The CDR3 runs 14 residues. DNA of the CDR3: TGCGCCAGCAGTCGACTAGACAGGGGCAATGAGCAGTTCTTC. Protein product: CASSRLDRGNEQFF.

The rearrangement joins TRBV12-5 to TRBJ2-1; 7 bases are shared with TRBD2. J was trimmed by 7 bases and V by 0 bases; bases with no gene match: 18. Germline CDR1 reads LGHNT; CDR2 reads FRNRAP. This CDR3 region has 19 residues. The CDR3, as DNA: TGTGCTAGTGGTTTGGTAATGGGGTTCGCGGGAGCGGTCTCTAATGAGCAGTTCTTC. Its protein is CASGLVMGFAGAVSNEQFF.

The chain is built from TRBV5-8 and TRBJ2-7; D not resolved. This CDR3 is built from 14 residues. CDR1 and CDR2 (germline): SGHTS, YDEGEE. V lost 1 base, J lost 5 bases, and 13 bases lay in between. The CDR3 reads CASSLLQLLNEQYF. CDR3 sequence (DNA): TGTGCCAGCAGCTTGTTACAGCTTTTGAACGAGCAGTACTTC. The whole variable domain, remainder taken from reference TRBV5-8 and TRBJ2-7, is EAGVTQSPTHLIKTRGQQATLRCSPISGHTSVYWYQQALGLGLQFLLWYDEGEERNRGNFPPRFSGRQFPNYSSELNVNALELEDSALYLCASSLLQLLNEQYFGPGTRLTVT.

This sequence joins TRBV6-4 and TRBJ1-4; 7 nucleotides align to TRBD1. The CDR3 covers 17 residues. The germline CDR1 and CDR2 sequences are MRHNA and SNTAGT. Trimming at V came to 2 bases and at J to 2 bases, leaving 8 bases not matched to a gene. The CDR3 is CASSDLIRDSTNEKLFF. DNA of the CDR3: TGTGCCAGCAGTGACCTTATCCGGGACAGTACTAATGAAAAACTGTTTTTT.